This entry lists 13 T cell receptor beta chains sequenced from one sample in a study of cytomegalovirus exposure and HLA in healthy donors. Researchers ran the PCR with 60 Vbeta and 13 Jbeta primers. Data came from immunoSEQ multiplex PCR; TCRdb stores just in-frame clones and leaves some out. The sample contains roughly 120,000 clones, approximately 80% of which appear only once. Sequenced sample: PBMCs. The source of these receptors is a man between 18 and 35 years old in good health and CMV-seropositive.

The chain links TRBV19 to TRBJ2-2, with D uncertain. Germline loops: CDR1 LNHDA, CDR2 SQIVND (reference sequence). The V end was cut by 3 bases, the J end by 3 bases, with 8 bases between. The CDR3 runs 14 residues. The CDR3 region has the DNA TGTGCCAGTAGTATCGGCCGGGACACCGGGGAGCTGTTTTTT. Its protein product is CASSIGRDTGELFF.

This chain links TRBV29-1 with TRBJ2-7; 11 bases fit TRBD2. This CDR3 contains 16 residues. V trimming: 0 bases; J trimming: 0 bases; junction bases outside the gene matches: 4. Germline V gene lookup returns CDR1 SQVTM and CDR2 ANQGSEA. The CDR3 protein is CSVEDGLAGSSYEQYF. CDR3 in DNA: TGCAGCGTTGAAGATGGACTAGCGGGTAGCTCCTACGAGCAGTACTTC.

This clone was counted only a few times. The CDR3 bases are TGTGCCAGCAGCTTGGATCTTAATTCACCCCTCCACTTT. Translating it yields CASSLDLNSPLHF. This chain uses TRBV5-4 with TRBJ1-6; D unresolved. V was shortened by 0 bases and J by 6 bases, with 4 bases between the two germline ends. The CDR3 totals 13 residues. Per germline, CDR1 SGHNT and CDR2 YYREEE (reference sequence).

This rearrangement joins TRBV7-2 to TRBJ2-2; D is possibly TRBD1 (6 bases). Germline lookup yields CDR1 SGHTA and CDR2 FQGNSA. Trimming cost V 11 bases and J 1 base, with 8 bases left between them. There are 12 residues in the CDR3. The CDR3, as DNA: TGTGCCCGACAGGAGAACACCGGGGAGCTGTTTTTT. Translation: CARQENTGELFF.

This chain uses TRBV30 with TRBJ2-7; tentative D call: TRBD2 (5 bases). The length of the CDR3 is 13 residues. CDR1 and CDR2 (germline): GTSNPN, SVGIG (reference sequence). V was clipped by 2 bases and J by 3 bases, with 11 bases between them. CDR3: CAWSRGWDYEQYF. The CDR3 coding sequence is TGTGCCTGGAGTCGGGGTTGGGACTACGAGCAGTACTTC.

V is TRBV4-1 and J is TRBJ1-2; the D is unclear. The germline V gene encodes CDR1 MGHRA and CDR2 YSYEKL. The CDR3 sequence is 14 residues long. Deletions cut 5 bases from V and 2 bases from J, with 12 bases between. CDR3 in DNA: TGCGCCAGCAGCGCCCTAACTGTGAACTATGGCTACACCTTC. Protein sequence: CASSALTVNYGYTF.

The genes are TRBV7-9 and TRBJ1-2; no reliable D call. Trimming pared 2 bases from V and 8 bases from J, leaving 12 bases between. From germline, CDR1 is SEHNR and CDR2 FQNEAQ (reference sequence). The CDR3 runs 13 residues. The CDR3 nucleotides read TGTGCCAGCAGCTTAATGGTTGCGGAAGGCTACACCTTC. Encoded protein: CASSLMVAEGYTF. Based on the CDR3 plus reference TRBV7-9 and TRBJ1-2, the full variable domain is DTGVSQNPRHKITKRGQNVTFRCDPISEHNRLYWYRQTLGQGPEFLTYFQNEAQLEKSRLLSDRFSAERPKGSFSTLEIQRTEQGDSAMYLCASSLMVAEGYTFGSGTRLTVV.

The V gene is TRBV29-1, the J gene TRBJ2-2; 10 positions match TRBD2. From germline, CDR1 is SQVTM and CDR2 ANQGSEA. The V and J ends lost 5 bases and 4 bases, in that order; junction bases with no gene match: 4. The CDR3 is 14 amino acids. This CDR3 reads CSVWLAGATGELFF. Here the CDR3 DNA reads TGCAGCGTTTGGCTAGCGGGAGCCACCGGGGAGCTGTTTTTT.

The CDR3 DNA reads TGTGCCAGCAGCGCGACCCCGGGGACAGCTGGAAACACCATATATTTT. Amino acids: CASSATPGTAGNTIYF. The V and J genes are TRBV7-3 and TRBJ1-3; TRBD1 matches 7 bases. Germline loops: CDR1 SGHTA, CDR2 FQGTGA. Losses at the gene ends were 5 bases for V and 2 bases for J; bases not matched to a gene: 9. CDR3 size: 16 residues.

Note on this clone: Sequence at one end of the junction differs from germline and may be a read error. The chain uses TRBV30 and TRBJ2-6, with D possibly matching TRBD2 (6 bases). There are 17 residues in the CDR3. Germline V gene data show CDR1 as GTSNPN and CDR2 as SVGIG (reference sequence). The CDR3 protein is CAWSVRGFVRGANGLTF. The CDR3 nucleotides are TGTGCCTGGAGTGTACGTGGGTTTGTGCGCGGGGCCAACGGCCTGACTTTC.

The V and J genes are TRBV9 and TRBJ1-4; tentative D call: TRBD1 (5 bases). In germline, CDR1 is SGDLS, CDR2 YYNGEE. Trimming cost V 5 bases and J 4 bases, with 12 bases left between them. The CDR3 has 14 residues. The CDR3 region has the DNA TGTGCCAGCAGTGCAGGACAATATAATGAAAAACTGTTTTTT. Residues: CASSAGQYNEKLFF.

This chain links TRBV30 with TRBJ1-4, with 7 bases that match TRBD1. With V trimmed by 5 bases and J by 8 bases, 5 bases remained unmatched. The CDR3 sequence is 12 residues long. The germline V gene encodes CDR1 GTSNPN and CDR2 SVGIG (reference sequence). The CDR3 region has the DNA TGTGCCTGGCTGATCAGGGGGGAAAAACTGTTTTTT. This gives the protein CAWLIRGEKLFF. Using reference TRBV30 and TRBJ1-4 for the parts outside the CDR3, the full variable domain is SQTIHQWPATLVQPVGSPLSLECTVEGTSNPNLYWYRQAAGRGLQLLFYSVGIGQISSEVPQNLSASRPQDRQFILSSKKLLLSDSGFYLCAWLIRGEKLFFGSGTQLSVL.

The rearrangement joins TRBV6-1 to TRBJ2-3; 8 bases align to TRBD2. The CDR3 spans 15 residues. Germline lookup yields CDR1 MNHNS and CDR2 SASEGT. Trimming removed 7 bases from V and 2 bases from J; junction bases left unmatched: 8. The CDR3 DNA is TGTGCCAGCACCCATAGCGGGGATAACACAGATACGCAGTATTTT. It encodes CASTHSGDNTDTQYF.